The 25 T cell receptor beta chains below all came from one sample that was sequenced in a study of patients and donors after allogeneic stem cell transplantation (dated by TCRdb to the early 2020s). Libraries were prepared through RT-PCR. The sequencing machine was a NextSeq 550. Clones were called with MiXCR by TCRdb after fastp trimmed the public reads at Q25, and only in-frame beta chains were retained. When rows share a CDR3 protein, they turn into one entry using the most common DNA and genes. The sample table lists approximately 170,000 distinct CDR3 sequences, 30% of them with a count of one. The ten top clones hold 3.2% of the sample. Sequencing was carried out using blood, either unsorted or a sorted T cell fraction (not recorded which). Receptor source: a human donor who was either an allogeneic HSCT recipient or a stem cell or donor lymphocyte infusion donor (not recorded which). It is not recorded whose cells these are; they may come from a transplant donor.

The DNA for the CDR3 is TGTGCCACCAGTGACCGCCAGGGACACAGGGAAATTCTTTACGAGCAGTACTTC. This translates into CATSDRQGHREILYEQYF. V is TRBV24-1 and J is TRBJ2-7; TRBD1 might be the D (6 bases). V dropped 4 bases and J dropped 4 bases, with 25 bases sitting between them. The V gene's germline CDR1 is KGHDR and CDR2 SFDVKD. The CDR3 consists of 18 residues.

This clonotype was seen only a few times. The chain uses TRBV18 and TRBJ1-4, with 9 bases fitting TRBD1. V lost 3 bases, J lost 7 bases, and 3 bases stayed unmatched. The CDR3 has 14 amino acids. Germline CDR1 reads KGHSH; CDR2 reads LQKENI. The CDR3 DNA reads TGTGCCAGCTCACCCGGGACAGGGAGTGAAAAACTGTTTTTT. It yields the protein CASSPGTGSEKLFF.

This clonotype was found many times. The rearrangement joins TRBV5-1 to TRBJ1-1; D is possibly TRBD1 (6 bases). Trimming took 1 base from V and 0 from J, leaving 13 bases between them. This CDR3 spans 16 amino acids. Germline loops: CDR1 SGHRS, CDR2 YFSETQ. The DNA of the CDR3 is TGCGCCAGCAGCTTGTCCGCAGGGGTGGTGAACACTGAAGCTTTCTTT. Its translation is CASSLSAGVVNTEAFF.

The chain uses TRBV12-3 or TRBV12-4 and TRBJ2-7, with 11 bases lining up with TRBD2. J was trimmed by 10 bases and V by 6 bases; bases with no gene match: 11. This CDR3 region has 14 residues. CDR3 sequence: CASRGVAGGIHQYF. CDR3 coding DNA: TGTGCCAGCAGGGGAGTAGCGGGAGGGATACACCAGTACTTC.

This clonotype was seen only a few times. The CDR3 bases are TGTGCCAGCAGTTACTTACAGCATCAGCCCCAGCATTTT. Translated: CASSYLQHQPQHF. The chain carries TRBV6-2 or TRBV6-3 and TRBJ1-5; D unclear. Trimming cost V 1 base and J 5 bases, with 6 bases left between them. Germline V lookup: CDR1 MNHEY, CDR2 SVGEGT. The CDR3 has 13 amino acids.

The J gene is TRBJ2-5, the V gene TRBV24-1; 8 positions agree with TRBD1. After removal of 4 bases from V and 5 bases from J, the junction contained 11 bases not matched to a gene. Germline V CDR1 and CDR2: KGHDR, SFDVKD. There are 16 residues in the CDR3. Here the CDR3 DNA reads TGTGCCACCAGTGACCCAGGGGGCGCAGAGTGGGAGACCCAGTACTTC. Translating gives CATSDPGGAEWETQYF.

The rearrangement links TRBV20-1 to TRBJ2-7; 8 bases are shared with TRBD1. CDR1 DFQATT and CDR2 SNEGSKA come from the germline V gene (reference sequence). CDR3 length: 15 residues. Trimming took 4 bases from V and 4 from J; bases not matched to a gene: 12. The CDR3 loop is CSANPRTGKFYEQYF. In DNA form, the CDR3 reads TGCAGTGCTAACCCGCGGACAGGGAAATTTTACGAGCAGTACTTC.

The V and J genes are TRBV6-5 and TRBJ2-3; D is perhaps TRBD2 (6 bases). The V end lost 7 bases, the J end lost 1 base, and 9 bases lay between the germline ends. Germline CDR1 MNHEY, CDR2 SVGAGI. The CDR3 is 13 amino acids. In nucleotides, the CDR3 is TGTGCCAGCACGATAGCGGGCACAGATACGCAGTATTTT. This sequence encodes CASTIAGTDTQYF.

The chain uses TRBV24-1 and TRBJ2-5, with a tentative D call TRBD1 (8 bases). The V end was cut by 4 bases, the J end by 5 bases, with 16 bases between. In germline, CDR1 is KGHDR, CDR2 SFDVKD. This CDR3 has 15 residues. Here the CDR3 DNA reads TGTGCCACCAGTGAGGGAACACAGGGGGGGGAGACCCAGTACTTC. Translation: CATSEGTQGGETQYF.

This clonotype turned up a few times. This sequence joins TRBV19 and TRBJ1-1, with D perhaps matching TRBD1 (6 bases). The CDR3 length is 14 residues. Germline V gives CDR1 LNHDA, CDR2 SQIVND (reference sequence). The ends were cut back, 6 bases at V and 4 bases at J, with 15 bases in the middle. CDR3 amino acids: CASSKQGRVTEAFF. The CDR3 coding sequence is TGTGCCAGTAGCAAACAGGGTAGGGTCACTGAAGCTTTCTTT.

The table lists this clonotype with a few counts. CDR3 in amino acids: CASRLDRGYGYTF. The CDR3 region has the DNA TGTGCCAGCAGATTGGACAGAGGGTATGGCTACACCTTC. V and J are TRBV6-5 and TRBJ1-2; D is possibly TRBD1 (6 bases). V gave up 6 bases and J gave up 5 bases, with 13 bases separating them. Germline CDR1 is MNHEY and CDR2 is SVGAGI. CDR3 length: 13 amino acids.

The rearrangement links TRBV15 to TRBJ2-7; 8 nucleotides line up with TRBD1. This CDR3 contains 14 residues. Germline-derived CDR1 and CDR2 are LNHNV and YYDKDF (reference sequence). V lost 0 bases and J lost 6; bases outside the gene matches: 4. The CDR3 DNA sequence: TGTGCCACCAGCAGAGATTGGACAGGGACCGAGCAGTACTTC. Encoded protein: CATSRDWTGTEQYF.

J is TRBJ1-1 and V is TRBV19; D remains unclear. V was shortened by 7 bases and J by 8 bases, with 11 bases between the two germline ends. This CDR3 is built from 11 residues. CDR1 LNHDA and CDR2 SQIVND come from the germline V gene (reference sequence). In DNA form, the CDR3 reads TGTGCCAGTACCCGCCGCTCGGAAGCTTTCTTT. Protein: CASTRRSEAFF.

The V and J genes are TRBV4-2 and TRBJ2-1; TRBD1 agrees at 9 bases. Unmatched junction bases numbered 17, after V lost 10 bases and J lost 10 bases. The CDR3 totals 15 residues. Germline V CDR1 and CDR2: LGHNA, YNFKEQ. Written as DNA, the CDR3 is TGTGCCACCAACATTGGGACAGGGCTCGCACGGGAGCAGTTCTTC. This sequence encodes CATNIGTGLAREQFF.

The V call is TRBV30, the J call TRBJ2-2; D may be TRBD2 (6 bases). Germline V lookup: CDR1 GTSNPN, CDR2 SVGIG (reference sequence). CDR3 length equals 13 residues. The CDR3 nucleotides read TGTGCGCACCACGGAGGGGTCACCGGGGAGCTGTTTTTT. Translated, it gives CAHHGGVTGELFF.

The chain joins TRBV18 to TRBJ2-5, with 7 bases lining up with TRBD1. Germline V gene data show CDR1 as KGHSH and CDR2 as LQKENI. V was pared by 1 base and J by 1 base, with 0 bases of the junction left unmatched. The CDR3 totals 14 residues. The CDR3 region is CASSPRQGQETQYF. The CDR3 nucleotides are TGTGCCAGCTCACCACGACAGGGCCAAGAGACCCAGTACTTC.

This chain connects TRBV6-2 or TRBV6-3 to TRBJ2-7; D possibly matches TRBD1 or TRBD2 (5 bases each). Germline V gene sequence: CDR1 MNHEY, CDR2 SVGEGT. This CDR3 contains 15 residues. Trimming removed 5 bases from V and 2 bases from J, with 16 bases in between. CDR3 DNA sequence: TGTGCCAGCAGTCATCAGGGCTCCGGGACCTACGAGCAGTACTTC. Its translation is CASSHQGSGTYEQYF.

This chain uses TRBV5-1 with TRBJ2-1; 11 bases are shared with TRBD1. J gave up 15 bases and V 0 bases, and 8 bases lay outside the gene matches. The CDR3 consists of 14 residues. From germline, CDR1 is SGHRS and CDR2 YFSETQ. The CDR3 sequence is CASSLAGTGGTTFF. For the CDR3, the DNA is TGCGCCAGCAGCTTGGCCGGGACAGGGGGGACGACGTTCTTC.

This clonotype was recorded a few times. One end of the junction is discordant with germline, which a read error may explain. The CDR3 sequence is CAISESGSGGNQPQHF. For the CDR3, the DNA is TGTGCAATCAGTGAGTCGGGGTCAGGGGGCAATCAGCCCCAGCATTTT. The genes are TRBV10-3 and TRBJ1-5, with TRBD1 as a possible D gene (6 bases). Germline assignment: CDR1 ENHRY and CDR2 SYGVKD. The CDR3 has 16 amino acids.

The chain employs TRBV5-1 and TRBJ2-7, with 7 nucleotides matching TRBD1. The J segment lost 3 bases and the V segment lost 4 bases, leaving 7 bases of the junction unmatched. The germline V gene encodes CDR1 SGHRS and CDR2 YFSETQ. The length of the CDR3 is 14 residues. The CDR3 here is CASSVLGQVYEQYF. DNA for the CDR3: TGCGCCAGCAGCGTACTCGGACAGGTCTACGAGCAGTACTTC.

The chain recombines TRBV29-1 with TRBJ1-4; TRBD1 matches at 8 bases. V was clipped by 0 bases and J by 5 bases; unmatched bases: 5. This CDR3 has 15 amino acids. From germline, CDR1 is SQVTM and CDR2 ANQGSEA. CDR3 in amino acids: CSVEDIGQGNEKLFF. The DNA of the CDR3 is TGCAGCGTTGAAGATATCGGACAGGGAAATGAAAAACTGTTTTTT.

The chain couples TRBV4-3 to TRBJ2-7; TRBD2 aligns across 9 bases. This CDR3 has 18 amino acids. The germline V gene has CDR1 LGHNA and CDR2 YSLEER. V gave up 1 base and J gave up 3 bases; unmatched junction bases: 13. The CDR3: CASSQGAGGHRSNYEQYF. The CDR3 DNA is TGCGCCAGCAGCCAAGGAGCGGGAGGCCATAGATCTAACTACGAGCAGTACTTC.

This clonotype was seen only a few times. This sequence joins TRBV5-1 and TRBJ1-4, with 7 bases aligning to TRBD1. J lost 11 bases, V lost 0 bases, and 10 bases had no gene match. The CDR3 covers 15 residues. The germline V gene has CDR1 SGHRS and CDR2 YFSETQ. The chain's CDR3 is CASSLGDSLRMKLFF. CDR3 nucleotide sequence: TGCGCCAGCAGCTTGGGGGACAGCCTGCGTATGAAACTGTTTTTT. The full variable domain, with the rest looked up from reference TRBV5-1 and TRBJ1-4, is KAGVTQTPRYLIKTRGQQVTLSCSPISGHRSVSWYQQTPGQGLQFLFEYFSETQRNKGNFPGRFSGRQFSNSRSEMNVSTLELGDSALYLCASSLGDSLRMKLFFGSGTQLSVL.

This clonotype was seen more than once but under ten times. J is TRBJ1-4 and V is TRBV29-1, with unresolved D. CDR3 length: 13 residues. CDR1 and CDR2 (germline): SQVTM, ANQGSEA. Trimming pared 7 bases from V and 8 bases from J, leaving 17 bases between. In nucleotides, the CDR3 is TGCAGCGCCCGGAGGAAGAATGAAGAAAAACTGTTTTTT. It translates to CSARRKNEEKLFF.

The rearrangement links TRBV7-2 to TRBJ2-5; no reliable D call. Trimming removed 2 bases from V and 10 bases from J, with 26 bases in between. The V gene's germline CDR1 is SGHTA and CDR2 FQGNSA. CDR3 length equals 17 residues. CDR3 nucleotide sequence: TGTGCCAGCAGCTTAACCCCCAACTTTGATGCCTCAGTGGGCCAGTACTTC. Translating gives CASSLTPNFDASVGQYF.